The following is a T cell receptor (beta chain) sequence with its context. As yet, its antigen is unknown. This CDR3 comprises 13 residues. The V end was cut by 3 bases, the J end by 9 bases, with 12 bases between. Germline-derived CDR1 and CDR2 are SGHVS and FQNEAQ. These data come from a study of human T cells and chemical hapten exposure. The study, taken as a whole, reports: Expanded TCRs showed more large CDR3 clusters than pre-sensitization or healthy control sets.

Regarding time point: pre-sensitization, week 0. Treatment indicated: therapeutic diphenylcyclopropenone sensitization with weekly scalp DPC. Each CDR3 protein gets one entry after TCRdb re-called the RACE reads with MiXCR. The sample contains about 380,000 distinct CDR3 sequences, roughly 5.3% of which appear only once. The receptor comes from a woman between 45 and 65 years old with alopecia areata. Some clones in this sample may be carry-over from other donors' samples. The sample here was whole blood, taken in connection with sensitization to the hapten diphenylcyclopropenone (DPC). The V call is TRBV7-8, the J call TRBJ1-5; D is unresolved. This chain's CDR3 is CASSFSPVRPQHF. The CDR3 coding sequence is TGTGCCAGCAGCTTTTCACCGGTTCGGCCCCAGCATTTT.